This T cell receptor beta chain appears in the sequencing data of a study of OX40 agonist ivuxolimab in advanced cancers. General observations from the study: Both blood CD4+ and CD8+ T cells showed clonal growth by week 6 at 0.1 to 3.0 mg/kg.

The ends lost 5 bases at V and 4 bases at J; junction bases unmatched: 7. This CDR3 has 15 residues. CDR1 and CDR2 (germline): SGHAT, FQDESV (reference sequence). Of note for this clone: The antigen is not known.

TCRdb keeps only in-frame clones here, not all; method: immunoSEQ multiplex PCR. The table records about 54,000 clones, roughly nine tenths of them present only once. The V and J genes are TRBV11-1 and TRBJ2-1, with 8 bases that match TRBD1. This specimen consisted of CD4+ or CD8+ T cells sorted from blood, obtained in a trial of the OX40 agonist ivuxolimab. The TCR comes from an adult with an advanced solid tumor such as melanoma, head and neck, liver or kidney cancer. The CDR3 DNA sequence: TGTGCCAGCAGCCGACCGACAGGGGTGTACAATGAGCAGTTCTTC. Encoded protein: CASSRPTGVYNEQFF.